A single sample is the source of the 6 T cell receptor beta chains below, sequenced in a study of cytotoxic CD8 clonotypes in ibrutinib-treated CLL. Profiling relied on immunoSEQ multiplex PCR, and the TCRdb table lists in-frame clones only, not all of them. Of about 150,000 clones in the sample, about 80% were seen once. Sequencing used PBMCs, obtained after 24 months of ibrutinib treatment. Receptors originate from a human donor with chronic lymphocytic leukemia.

The V and J genes are TRBV18 and TRBJ2-3, with D perhaps matching TRBD1 or TRBD2 (5 bases each). Germline-derived CDR1 and CDR2 are KGHSH and LQKENI. The ends were cut back, 2 bases at V and 10 bases at J, with 19 bases in the middle. The CDR3 length is 15 residues. CDR3 loop: CASSPRGPRTGAQYF. The CDR3 bases are TGTGCCAGCTCACCAAGGGGACCCAGAACCGGGGCGCAGTATTTT.

This sequence joins TRBV7-6 and TRBJ2-1, with 11 bases identical to TRBD1. J was trimmed by 2 bases and V by 1 base; bases with no gene match: 1. The germline CDR1 and CDR2 sequences are SGHVS and FNYEAQ. The CDR3 length is 16 residues. In nucleotides, the CDR3 is TGTGCCAGCAGCTTAGGGGGACAGGGGGCCTACAATGAGCAGTTCTTC. Translated: CASSLGGQGAYNEQFF.

By its share, this clone is medium-sized. The chain couples TRBV4-2 to TRBJ2-6; a possible D gene is TRBD1 (5 bases). The CDR3 is 17 residues long. Germline V gene lookup returns CDR1 LGHNA and CDR2 YNFKEQ. V lost 0 bases and J 0 bases, leaving 9 bases between the germline ends. The CDR3 loop reads CASSQEGPLSGANVLTF. CDR3 sequence (DNA): TGTGCCAGCAGCCAAGAGGGGCCGCTCTCTGGGGCCAACGTCCTGACTTTC.

A word on this clone: The CDR3 carries no conserved terminal phenylalanine or tryptophan, so it likely arises from a read error. Because the CDR3's place on the DNA is in doubt, the DNA is left out and the CDR3 is given as listed by TCRdb. The V gene is TRBV30, the J gene TRBJ1-2; TRBD1 reflects the table's D call only, with no check against the DNA. The CDR3 is 12 amino acids long, termini counted. Germline V gives CDR1 GTSNPN, CDR2 SVGIG (reference sequence). The CDR3: CAWVPGRARGSS.

The V call is TRBV29-1, the J call TRBJ2-5, with D tentatively TRBD2 (5 bases). In germline, CDR1 is SQVTM, CDR2 ANQGSEA. This CDR3 is 12 amino acids long. The germline V and J ends were trimmed by 7 bases and 7 bases, with 16 bases remaining between them. The CDR3 nucleotides are TGCAGCGGAGGGCCTAACGAGGGGACCCAGTACTTC. It encodes CSGGPNEGTQYF.

The V and J genes are TRBV5-3 and TRBJ2-3; 9 nucleotides align to TRBD2. TRBV5-3 is sorted into the ORF group, with uncertain function. The CDR3 consists of 17 residues. The trim removed 4 bases at V and 2 bases at J, leaving 11 bases unmatched. Written as DNA, the CDR3 is TGTGCCAGAAGCCCCGTGGAACTAGCGGGCGCCACAGATACGCAGTATTTT. It is translated as CARSPVELAGATDTQYF.